This T cell receptor (beta chain) was sequenced in a study of blood T cell repertoires in COVID-19. About the research overall: Acute-phase and convalescent COVID-19 samples originated in the United States, Italy and Spain. T cells, B-cell-depleted T cells, or PBMCs supplied cDNA or gDNA.

Ten or more counts support this clone. In the source study's methods: Quantification of nucleated cells was approximated via reference gene primer amplification. The protocol was immunoSEQ multiplex PCR, while the TCRdb copy is restricted to in-frame clones and leaves out a portion. For V, J and clone size, that table is used; D and trimming come from the DNA. The sample contains about 200,000 clones, 75% to 90% of which appear only once. The V gene's germline CDR1 is SQVTM and CDR2 ANQGSEA. The CDR3 consists of 14 residues. V lost 3 bases, J lost 4 bases, and 6 bases stayed unmatched. Sequenced input: peripheral blood. This sequence was found in a human donor in a cohort sampled during active COVID-19. The chain recombines TRBV29-1 with TRBJ2-7, with 10 positions matching TRBD2. The CDR3 sequence is CSVELAGGGYEQYF. CDR3 DNA: TGCAGCGTTGAGTTAGCGGGAGGAGGATACGAGCAGTACTTC.